Listed here is a single TCR beta chain. Its target is not known. The sample comes from a study of CD8 T cells in ankylosing spondylitis. Study results and caveats: In ankylosing spondylitis blood, a motif of roughly eight highly homologous TCR beta variants appeared characteristic.

Germline trimming cut 11 bases from V and 5 bases from J; bases unmatched to any gene: 11. This CDR3 has 13 residues. Per germline, CDR1 SNHLY and CDR2 FYNNEI. One entry per CDR3 protein results from TCRdb running MiXCR on the 5' RACE reads. The sample holds about 360,000 distinct CDR3 sequences, about 20% seen once. The chain recombines TRBV2 with TRBJ2-7, with 8 bases fitting TRBD1. This sequence originates from a male donor with ankylosing spondylitis or in good health (not recorded which). Material for sequencing was blood, either unsorted or a sorted T cell fraction (not recorded which). Written as DNA, the CDR3 is TGTGCCGTGCTAGGACAGGGCGTCGACGAGCAGTACTTC. Translation: CAVLGQGVDEQYF.